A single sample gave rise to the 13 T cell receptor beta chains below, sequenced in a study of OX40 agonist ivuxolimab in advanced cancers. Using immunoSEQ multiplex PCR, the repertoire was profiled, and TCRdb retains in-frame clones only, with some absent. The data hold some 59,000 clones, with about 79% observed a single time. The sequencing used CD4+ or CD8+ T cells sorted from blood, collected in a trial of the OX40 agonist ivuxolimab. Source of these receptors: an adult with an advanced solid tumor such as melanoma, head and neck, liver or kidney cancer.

CDR3 loop: CASGRVTTEAFF. The CDR3 coding sequence is TGTGCCAGCGGGAGGGTGACCACTGAAGCTTTCTTT. The rearrangement joins TRBV6-1 to TRBJ1-1; D unresolved. The CDR3 totals 12 residues. The germline gives CDR1 MNHNS, CDR2 SASEGT. Trimming took 8 bases from V and 4 from J, leaving 11 bases between them.

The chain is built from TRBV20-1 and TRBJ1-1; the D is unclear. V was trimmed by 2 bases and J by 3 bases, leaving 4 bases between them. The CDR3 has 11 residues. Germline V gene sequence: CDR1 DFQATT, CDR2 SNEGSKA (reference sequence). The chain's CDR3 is CSARWDTEAFF. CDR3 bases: TGCAGTGCTAGATGGGACACTGAAGCTTTCTTT.

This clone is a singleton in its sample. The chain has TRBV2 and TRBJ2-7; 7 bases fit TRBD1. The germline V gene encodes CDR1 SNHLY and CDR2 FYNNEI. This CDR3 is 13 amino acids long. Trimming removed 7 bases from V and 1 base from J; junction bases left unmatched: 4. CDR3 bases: TGTGCCAGCACCTGGGACAGTTCCTACGAGCAGTACTTC. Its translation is CASTWDSSYEQYF.

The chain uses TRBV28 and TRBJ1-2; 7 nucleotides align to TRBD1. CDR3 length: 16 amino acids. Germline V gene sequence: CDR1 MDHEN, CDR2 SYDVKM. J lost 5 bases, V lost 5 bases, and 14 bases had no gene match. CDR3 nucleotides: TGTGCCAGCAGTCATGGGGACAGTCGACAGGTATATGGCTACACCTTC. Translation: CASSHGDSRQVYGYTF.

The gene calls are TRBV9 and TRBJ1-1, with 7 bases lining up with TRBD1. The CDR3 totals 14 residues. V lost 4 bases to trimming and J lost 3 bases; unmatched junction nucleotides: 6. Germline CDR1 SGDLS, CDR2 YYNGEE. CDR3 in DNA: TGTGCCAGCAGCCCGTCGACAGGGTACACTGAAGCTTTCTTT. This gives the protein CASSPSTGYTEAFF.

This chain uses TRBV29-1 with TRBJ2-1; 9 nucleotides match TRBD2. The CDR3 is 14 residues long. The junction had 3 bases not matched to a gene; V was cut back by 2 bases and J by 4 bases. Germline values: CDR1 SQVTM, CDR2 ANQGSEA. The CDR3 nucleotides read TGCAGCGTTGAACTAGCGGGGCCTTACAATGAGCAGTTCTTC. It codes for CSVELAGPYNEQFF.

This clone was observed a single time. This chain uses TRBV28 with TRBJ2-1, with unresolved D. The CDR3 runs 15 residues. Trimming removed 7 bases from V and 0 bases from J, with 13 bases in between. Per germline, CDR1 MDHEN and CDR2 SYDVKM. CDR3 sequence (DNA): TGTGCCAGCAATGTCGGAAAAAGCTCCTACAATGAGCAGTTCTTC. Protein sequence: CASNVGKSSYNEQFF.

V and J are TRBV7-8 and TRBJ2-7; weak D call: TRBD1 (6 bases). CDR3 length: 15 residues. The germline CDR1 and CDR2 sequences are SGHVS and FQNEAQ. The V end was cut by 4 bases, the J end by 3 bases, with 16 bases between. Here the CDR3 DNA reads TGTGCCAGCAGCTCAACGACAGCCAGGGGCTACGAGCAGTACTTC. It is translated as CASSSTTARGYEQYF.

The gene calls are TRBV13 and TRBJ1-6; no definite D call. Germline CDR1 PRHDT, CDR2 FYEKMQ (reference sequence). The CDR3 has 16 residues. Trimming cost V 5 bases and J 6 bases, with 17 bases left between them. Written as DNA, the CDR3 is TGTGCCAGCAGCAATCTAGGAGGCCCTCTTAATTCACCCCTCCACTTT. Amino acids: CASSNLGGPLNSPLHF.

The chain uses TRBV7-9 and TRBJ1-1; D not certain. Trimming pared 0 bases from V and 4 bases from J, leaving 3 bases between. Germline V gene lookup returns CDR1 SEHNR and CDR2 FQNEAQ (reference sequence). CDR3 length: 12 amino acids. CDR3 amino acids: CASSLALTEAFF. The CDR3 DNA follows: TGTGCCAGCAGCTTAGCCCTCACTGAAGCTTTCTTT. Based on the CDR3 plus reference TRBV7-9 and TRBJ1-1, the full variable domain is DTGVSQNPRHKITKRGQNVTFRCDPISEHNRLYWYRQTLGQGPEFLTYFQNEAQLEKSRLLSDRFSAERPKGSFSTLEIQRTEQGDSAMYLCASSLALTEAFFGQGTRLTVV.

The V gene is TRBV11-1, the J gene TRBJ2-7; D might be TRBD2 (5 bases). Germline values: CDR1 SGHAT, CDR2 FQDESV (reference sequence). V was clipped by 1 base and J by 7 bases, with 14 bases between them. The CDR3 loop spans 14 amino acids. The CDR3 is CASSLGVGIGEQYF. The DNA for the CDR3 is TGTGCCAGCAGCTTAGGCGTCGGGATCGGGGAGCAGTACTTC.

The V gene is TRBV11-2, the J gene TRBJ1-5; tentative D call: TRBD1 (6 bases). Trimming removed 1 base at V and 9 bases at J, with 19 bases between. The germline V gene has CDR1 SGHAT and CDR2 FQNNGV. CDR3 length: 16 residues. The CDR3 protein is CASSLVSRGRPGPQHF. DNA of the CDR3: TGTGCCAGCAGCTTAGTCAGCAGGGGCCGACCAGGGCCCCAGCATTTT.

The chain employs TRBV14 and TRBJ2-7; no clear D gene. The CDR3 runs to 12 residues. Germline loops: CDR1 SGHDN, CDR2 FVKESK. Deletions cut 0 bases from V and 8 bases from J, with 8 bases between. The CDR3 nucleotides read TGTGCCAGCAGCCAAGATTTCGGGCAGCAGTACTTC. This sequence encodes CASSQDFGQQYF.